In this sample, the clone carrying this T cell receptor (beta chain) is medium-sized. Its antigen is currently unknown. The sample is drawn from a study of vaccination and CD4 T cells after COVID-19. Treatment described: roughly ten-day PBMC culture with coronavirus spike peptide pools or control peptides (ViraFEST assay). Via ViraFEST, peptide pools expanded antigen-specific T cells before TCR sequencing. Negative-selection isolation of CD4+ T cells was performed after roughly nine days of culture. Sequencing of the DNA from cultured CD4+ T cells was carried out with the Oncomine TCR Beta short-read assay. In this case, cultured CD4+ T cells provided the extracted genomic DNA. TCRdb passed the PCR reads through MiXCR, listing each CDR3 protein once. In the table there are around 5,000 distinct CDR3 sequences, approximately 44% of which are singletons. Germline CDR1 and CDR2: SEHNR and FQNEAQ (reference sequence). V lost 5 bases to trimming and J lost 1 base, with 2 bases between them. The CDR3 consists of 11 residues.

The TCR was taken from a human donor who had recovered from COVID-19. This chain connects TRBV7-9 to TRBJ2-5; D is ambiguous. The specimen was CD4+ T cells from blood, cultured in vitro. CDR3 coding DNA: TGTGCCAGCAGCCGCCAAGAGACCCAGTACTTC. Translating gives CASSRQETQYF.